The sequence of this T cell receptor beta chain was determined in a study of blood T cell repertoires in COVID-19. Whole-study context: The origin of the acute and convalescent COVID-19 samples was the United States, Italy and Spain. From T cells, B-cell-depleted T cells, or PBMCs came the material, which was cDNA or gDNA.

CDR3 length: 14 amino acids. The germline V gene encodes CDR1 SGHNT and CDR2 YYREEE (reference sequence). V lost 0 bases and J 0 bases, leaving 6 bases between the germline ends. TCRdb's copy holds only in-frame clones and misses some; the assay was immunoSEQ multiplex PCR. The table lists roughly 190,000 clones, 88% of them singletons. The chain combines TRBV5-4 with TRBJ1-1; D is unclear. The sequencing input was peripheral blood. The sequence was collected from a middle-aged woman who had recovered from COVID-19. The CDR3 sequence: CASSLDSLNTEAFF. The CDR3 DNA reads TGTGCCAGCAGCTTGGACAGCTTGAACACTGAAGCTTTCTTT.